Below, one TCR beta chain is given with its context. This entry belongs to a study of blood T cell repertoires in COVID-19. Study background: The study drew acute and convalescent COVID-19 samples from the United States, Italy and Spain. PBMCs, B-cell-depleted T cells, or T cells provided the cDNA or gDNA that made up the material.

How the authors handled the data: Amplification from reference gene primers served as the basis for estimated nucleated cell counts. Data came from immunoSEQ multiplex PCR; TCRdb stores just in-frame clones and leaves some out. V and J calls and clone size are copied from that table; D and trimming were computed from the DNA. The sample has 130,000 to 150,000 clones; 85% are singletons. V was pared by 2 bases and J by 6 bases, with 4 bases of the junction left unmatched. Germline CDR1 and CDR2: ENHRY and SYGVKD. This CDR3 contains 15 residues. The source is a woman aged 40-49 years with active or convalescent COVID-19. Sequencing input: peripheral blood. This rearrangement joins TRBV10-3 to TRBJ2-2, with 9 bases lining up with TRBD2. DNA of the CDR3: TGTGCCATCAGTGAGACCGCGGGGGGGTCCGGGGAGCTGTTTTTT. Amino acid sequence: CAISETAGGSGELFF.